The 26 T cell receptor beta chains given below trace back to one sample, sequenced in a study of circulating and synovial CD4+ cells in juvenile arthritis. Measured with immunoSEQ multiplex PCR; TCRdb has only the in-frame clones, and not every one. The table records just over 35,000 clones, approximately 96% of them present only once. Sequenced sample: CD4+ T cells from blood. These TCRs come from a human donor with juvenile idiopathic arthritis.

The chain employs TRBV2 and TRBJ1-4; 7 nucleotides agree with TRBD1. Germline CDR1 is SNHLY and CDR2 is FYNNEI. The CDR3 consists of 14 residues. V shed 7 bases, J shed 7 bases, and the junction held 9 bases outside the gene matches. The CDR3 DNA is TGTGCCAGCAAAGGAGGGGGCGCGAGTGAAAAACTGTTTTTT. Its protein product is CASKGGGASEKLFF.

The chain employs TRBV6-5 and TRBJ2-3, with 9 bases aligning to TRBD2. The CDR3 is 16 amino acids. Germline V gene lookup returns CDR1 MNHEY and CDR2 SVGAGI. J was trimmed by 1 base and V by 0 bases; bases with no gene match: 2. CDR3 coding DNA: TGTGCCAGCAGTTACTCCCCTAGCGGGGGCACAGATACGCAGTATTTT. Its translation is CASSYSPSGGTDTQYF.

This clone came up once. This chain joins TRBV18 and TRBJ2-3, with 8 bases lining up with TRBD1. The V and J ends lost 6 bases and 2 bases, in that order; junction bases with no gene match: 4. CDR1 and CDR2 from the germline V gene are KGHSH and LQKENI. The CDR3 spans 14 residues. CDR3 amino acids: CASSRDRNTDTQYF. The CDR3, as DNA: TGTGCCAGCTCCCGGGACAGGAACACAGATACGCAGTATTTT.

The chain is built from TRBV10-3 and TRBJ2-2; 8 bases line up with TRBD1. Germline lookup yields CDR1 ENHRY and CDR2 SYGVKD. With V trimmed by 9 bases and J by 0 bases, 12 bases remained unmatched. CDR3 length: 17 residues. The CDR3 loop reads CAINRDRTSTNTGELFF. The DNA for the CDR3 is TGTGCCATAAACCGGGACAGGACTTCTACGAACACCGGGGAGCTGTTTTTT.

The chain carries TRBV4-1 and TRBJ2-7; 10 nucleotides match TRBD2. Germline assignment: CDR1 MGHRA and CDR2 YSYEKL. This CDR3 has 15 residues. J lost 7 bases, V lost 3 bases, and 9 bases had no gene match. The CDR3 DNA sequence: TGCGCCAGCAGCCACCACCTAGCGGGGGTGCGGGAGCAGTACTTC. This codes for CASSHHLAGVREQYF.

This chain connects TRBV23-1 to TRBJ2-7; 7 positions agree with TRBD1. TRBV23-1 is marked as an open reading frame, function uncertain. The CDR3 loop spans 16 amino acids. Trimming at V came to 2 bases and at J to 4 bases, leaving 11 bases not matched to a gene. CDR3 sequence: CASSQPNRTGGYEQYF. CDR3 nucleotides: TGCGCCAGCAGTCAACCGAACCGGACAGGTGGGTACGAGCAGTACTTC.

The gene calls are TRBV7-2 and TRBJ1-3; 8 bases are shared with TRBD1. There are 17 residues in the CDR3. The V segment lost 1 base and the J segment 2 bases; nucleotides outside the gene matches: 7. The germline V gene encodes CDR1 SGHTA and CDR2 FQGNSA. The CDR3 protein is CASSLVPGTGTGNTIYF. The CDR3 DNA follows: TGTGCCAGCAGCTTAGTCCCCGGGACAGGTACTGGAAACACCATATATTTT.

This clone appeared once. The gene calls are TRBV4-2 and TRBJ2-1; 11 positions match TRBD2. Germline loops: CDR1 LGHNA, CDR2 YNFKEQ. V was pared by 0 bases and J by 4 bases, with 8 bases of the junction left unmatched. The CDR3 contains 18 residues. The CDR3 DNA sequence: TGTGCCAGCAGCCAAGACTTTAGCGGGGGGGCCGCGTACAATGAGCAGTTCTTC. Amino acid sequence: CASSQDFSGGAAYNEQFF.

The table lists this clone with a count of one. The chain uses TRBV18 and TRBJ1-2; D uncertain. This CDR3 spans 13 amino acids. Germline lookup yields CDR1 KGHSH and CDR2 LQKENI. The ends were cut back, 3 bases at V and 3 bases at J, with 8 bases in the middle. The CDR3 spells CASSPGQDYGYTF. The DNA of the CDR3 is TGTGCCAGCTCACCTGGCCAGGACTATGGCTACACCTTC.

V usage is TRBV4-2 and J usage is TRBJ2-7, with 9 bases aligning to TRBD2. V shed 1 base and J 4 bases; nucleotides not matched to a gene: 11. This CDR3 is built from 17 residues. Germline V gene lookup returns CDR1 LGHNA and CDR2 YNFKEQ. The CDR3 sequence is CASSQGDWTSVNYEQYF. The CDR3 DNA reads as TGTGCCAGCAGCCAAGGGGATTGGACTAGCGTGAATTACGAGCAGTACTTC.

The chain employs TRBV7-2 and TRBJ2-1; TRBD2 might be the D (5 bases). The CDR3 sequence is 14 residues long. The germline gives CDR1 SGHTA, CDR2 FQGNSA. Deletions cut 3 bases from V and 3 bases from J, with 9 bases between. The CDR3 spells CASSLLAVYNEQFF. DNA for the CDR3: TGTGCCAGCAGCTTGCTAGCTGTCTACAATGAGCAGTTCTTC.

This sequence joins TRBV5-1 and TRBJ2-7; D may be TRBD1 (6 bases). V lost 3 bases, J lost 3 bases, and 13 bases lay in between. CDR1 and CDR2 (germline): SGHRS, YFSETQ. CDR3 length: 14 amino acids. In DNA, the CDR3 is TGCGCCAGCAGCTACCCCGGACAGAACTACGAGCAGTACTTC. It encodes CASSYPGQNYEQYF.

Remarks on this clone: Other nucleotide sequences in the sample specify the same CDR3. CDR3 loop: CASRRTGGSPLHF. The CDR3 DNA sequence: TGTGCTAGCCGAAGGACAGGGGGATCCCCCCTCCACTTT. The chain is built from TRBV25-1 and TRBJ1-6; 10 nucleotides line up with TRBD1. CDR1 and CDR2 (germline): MGHDK, SYGVNS. This CDR3 comprises 13 residues.

This chain connects TRBV18 to TRBJ1-6; possibly TRBD1 for D (6 bases). The CDR3 runs to 14 residues. Germline V gene lookup returns CDR1 KGHSH and CDR2 LQKENI. V lost 4 bases to trimming and J lost 9 bases, with 13 bases between them. CDR3 coding DNA: TGTGCCAGCTCACTGGGACAACGGGGTTCACCCCTCCACTTT. Its protein is CASSLGQRGSPLHF.

CDR3 DNA: TGTGCCAGCAGCACACCGGGACTAGCGGGGGGCAGGACAGATACGCAGTATTTT. Residues: CASSTPGLAGGRTDTQYF. The chain has TRBV7-2 and TRBJ2-3, with 15 bases fitting TRBD2. The CDR3 is 18 amino acids. Trimming removed 5 bases from V and 3 bases from J; junction bases left unmatched: 9. Germline V gene sequence: CDR1 SGHTA, CDR2 FQGNSA.

The CDR3 protein is CASSRGQTGTDTQYF. Written as DNA, the CDR3 is TGTGCCAGCAGCCGGGGACAGACCGGCACAGATACGCAGTATTTT. V gene TRBV13 combines with J gene TRBJ2-3, with TRBD1 identical over 7 bases. CDR3 length: 15 residues. Germline CDR1 reads PRHDT; CDR2 reads FYEKMQ (reference sequence). V shed 5 bases, J shed 1 base, and the junction held 6 bases outside the gene matches.

This clone was counted once. The CDR3 nucleotides are TGTGCCAGCTCACCATCAGGGGACACAAACGAGCAGTACTTC. Amino acids: CASSPSGDTNEQYF. The V gene is TRBV18, the J gene TRBJ2-7, with a possible D match to TRBD1 (6 bases). Germline V lookup: CDR1 KGHSH, CDR2 LQKENI. The CDR3 totals 14 residues. Trimming cost V 2 bases and J 5 bases, with 13 bases left between them.

The CDR3 DNA sequence: TGCGCCAGCAGCTTGGCCTTTTCCGGGACAGGTAATTCTGAGCAGTTCTTC. Residues: CASSLAFSGTGNSEQFF. This chain links TRBV5-1 with TRBJ2-1; 8 bases map to TRBD1. CDR1 SGHRS and CDR2 YFSETQ come from the germline V gene. The CDR3 length is 17 residues. J was trimmed by 9 bases and V by 0 bases; bases with no gene match: 14.

As to this clone: Compared with germline, one end of the junction differs, possibly owing to a read error. The sample has other DNA sequences that encode this CDR3 too. The rearrangement uses TRBV30 and TRBJ1-6; no clear D gene. Germline assignment: CDR1 GTSNPN and CDR2 SVGIG (reference sequence). This CDR3 is built from 16 residues. In DNA form, the CDR3 reads TGTGCCTGGACGCAGGCGCAATCCTCCTATAATTCCCCCCTCCACTTT. Translation: CAWTQAQSSYNSPLHF.

This chain connects TRBV25-1 to TRBJ2-7, with D possibly TRBD2 on 8 matching bases. This CDR3 has 16 residues. The V gene lost 3 bases and the J gene lost 3 bases, with 18 bases spanning the gap. Looked up from germline, CDR1 is MGHDK and CDR2 is SYGVNS. The CDR3 DNA reads as TGTGCCAGCAGTGAGGGCGGGGGGACAGTAGTCTACGAGCAGTACTTC. Translated: CASSEGGGTVVYEQYF.

This chain connects TRBV2 to TRBJ1-2; possibly TRBD1 for D (5 bases). V was clipped by 0 bases and J by 5 bases, with 10 bases between them. The CDR3 runs 14 residues. Germline V gene lookup returns CDR1 SNHLY and CDR2 FYNNEI. The CDR3 region has the DNA TGTGCCAGCAGTGAAGCGCGGGGCCTATATGGCTACACCTTC. Translated, it gives CASSEARGLYGYTF.

The chain links TRBV5-1 to TRBJ2-3, with TRBD2 matching 13 bases. Per the germline V gene, CDR1 is SGHRS and CDR2 is YFSETQ. CDR3 length: 16 amino acids. The trim removed 3 bases at V and 6 bases at J, leaving 7 bases unmatched. CDR3 coding DNA: TGCGCCAGCAGCTACGGACTAGCGGGGGAGGCGGATACGCAGTATTTT. Encoded protein: CASSYGLAGEADTQYF.

This chain uses TRBV5-1 with TRBJ2-1; 9 bases agree with TRBD2. The CDR3 loop spans 15 amino acids. V gave up 4 bases and J gave up 1 base; unmatched junction bases: 3. Germline lookup yields CDR1 SGHRS and CDR2 YFSETQ. The CDR3 is CASSQAGGSYNEQFF. Written as DNA, the CDR3 is TGCGCCAGCAGCCAGGCGGGGGGGTCCTACAATGAGCAGTTCTTC.

V and J are TRBV5-6 and TRBJ1-2, with D maybe TRBD1 (6 bases). The germline V gene has CDR1 SGHDT and CDR2 YYEEEE. Trimming removed 4 bases at V and 4 bases at J, with 11 bases between. This CDR3 spans 13 amino acids. This CDR3 reads CASSKDRIYGYTF. CDR3 coding DNA: TGTGCCAGCAGCAAGGACAGAATCTATGGCTACACCTTC.

The gene calls are TRBV27 and TRBJ2-7; 7 nucleotides align to TRBD1. After removal of 0 bases from V and 3 bases from J, the junction contained 8 bases not matched to a gene. The CDR3 is made up of 16 amino acids. The germline V gene has CDR1 MNHEY and CDR2 SMNVEV (reference sequence). The CDR3 DNA follows: TGTGCCAGCAGTTTATCACCGACAGGGATCGTCTACGAGCAGTACTTC. This codes for CASSLSPTGIVYEQYF.

The V and J genes are TRBV7-3 and TRBJ2-3; a weak D match, TRBD2 (6 bases). This CDR3 has 17 amino acids. The V end was cut by 3 bases, the J end by 0 bases, with 16 bases between. Germline CDR1 is SGHTA and CDR2 is FQGTGA. The CDR3 DNA is TGTGCCAGCAGCTTGTATCGGGGGTTCTCTAGCACAGATACGCAGTATTTT. Encoded protein: CASSLYRGFSSTDTQYF.